The 31 T cell receptor beta chains in this list originate from one sample, sequenced in a study of Ad26.COV2.S vaccination and SARS-CoV-2 variants. The treatment was: about 20 received Ad26.COV2.S at low or high dose, single or two shots; several received placebo; per-sample allocation not given. Specimen acquisition occurred on day 63 following the initial vaccine or placebo injection. Sequencing used immunoSEQ multiplex PCR; TCRdb keeps in-frame clones, though not all of them. This sample has hundreds of thousands of clones, with around 87% found just once. The sample in question was peripheral blood, obtained in a trial of Ad26.COV2.S vaccine versus placebo. These receptor sequences come from a person between 18 and 65 years old who received the Ad26.COV2.S COVID-19 vaccine or a placebo.

This chain links TRBV9 with TRBJ2-5; perhaps TRBD1 as D (6 bases). Trimming took off 0 bases at V and 5 bases at J, with 11 bases between the two ends. CDR3 size: 14 residues. Germline values: CDR1 SGDLS, CDR2 YYNGEE. The CDR3 DNA sequence: TGTGCCAGCAGCGTAGGGACAGCAAGGGAGACCCAGTACTTC. Its protein is CASSVGTARETQYF.

The chain couples TRBV11-2 to TRBJ2-7, with D possibly TRBD1 on 6 matching bases. This CDR3 has 19 residues. Trimming pared 5 bases from V and 1 base from J, leaving 27 bases between. The germline gives CDR1 SGHAT, CDR2 FQNNGV. CDR3 sequence reads: CASSPRHRENWVLSYEQYF. The CDR3 DNA sequence: TGTGCCAGCAGCCCGCGCCACAGGGAGAATTGGGTCCTATCCTACGAGCAGTACTTC.

The CDR3 coding sequence is TGTGCCAGCAGCCCCGGGACAGGGAGGGAGGCTTTCTTT. It translates to CASSPGTGREAFF. J is TRBJ1-1 and V is TRBV3-1 (or the pseudogene TRBV3-2); TRBD1 aligns across 9 bases. This CDR3 is built from 13 residues. Germline values: CDR1 LGHDT, CDR2 YNNKEL (reference sequence). The J segment lost 11 bases and the V segment lost 4 bases, leaving 8 bases of the junction unmatched.

In regard to this clone: At the DNA level, this CDR3 is encoded by other sequences in the same sample as well. The chain has TRBV18 and TRBJ1-2; D is perhaps TRBD1 (6 bases). Germline loops: CDR1 KGHSH, CDR2 LQKENI. Trimming shortened V by 2 bases and J by 3 bases, and 7 bases separated the two germline ends. This CDR3 contains 13 residues. CDR3 region: CASSPGGDYGYTF. CDR3 sequence (DNA): TGTGCCAGCTCACCAGGGGGCGACTATGGCTACACCTTC.

This clone occurred once. This chain uses TRBV18 with TRBJ1-3; 9 nucleotides agree with TRBD1. The V segment lost 4 bases and the J segment 0 bases; nucleotides outside the gene matches: 7. The CDR3 length is 17 residues. CDR1 is KGHSH and CDR2 is LQKENI in the germline V gene. As DNA, the CDR3 is TGTGCCAGCTCACTTTCGACAGGGGGGGCCTCTGGAAACACCATATATTTT. It specifies CASSLSTGGASGNTIYF.

The rearrangement links TRBV6-4 to TRBJ1-6, with D uncertain. V was clipped by 4 bases and J by 14 bases, with 21 bases between them. The CDR3 covers 15 residues. The germline V gene encodes CDR1 MRHNA and CDR2 SNTAGT. The CDR3 here is CASSVYREMGTSLHF. Written as DNA, the CDR3 is TGTGCCAGCAGTGTTTATCGGGAGATGGGTACCTCCCTCCACTTT.

V is TRBV6-5 and J is TRBJ1-5, with D perhaps TRBD1 (6 bases). The length of the CDR3 is 13 residues. The ends were cut back, 2 bases at V and 7 bases at J, with 9 bases in the middle. The germline gives CDR1 MNHEY, CDR2 SVGAGI. CDR3 loop: CASSYNRDQPQHF. CDR3 bases: TGTGCCAGCAGTTACAACAGGGACCAGCCCCAGCATTTT.

The chain is built from TRBV5-1 and TRBJ2-1, with 9 positions matching TRBD2. V was pared by 0 bases and J by 8 bases, with 9 bases of the junction left unmatched. CDR3 length equals 16 residues. Germline-derived CDR1 and CDR2 are SGHRS and YFSETQ. The CDR3 DNA is TGCGCCAGCAGCTTGGCCCTGCGGGGGGGCGCGGATGAGCAGTTCTTC. It encodes CASSLALRGGADEQFF.

The chain couples TRBV7-9 to TRBJ1-1; weak D call: TRBD1 (5 bases). Deletions cut 5 bases from V and 1 base from J, with 11 bases between. The CDR3 extends over 14 amino acids. The V gene's germline CDR1 is SEHNR and CDR2 FQNEAQ (reference sequence). The CDR3 sequence is CASSPKTANTEAFF. The CDR3 DNA is TGTGCCAGCAGCCCCAAGACAGCGAACACTGAAGCTTTCTTT.

The chain links TRBV19 to TRBJ1-2, with D possibly matching TRBD1 (5 bases). V lost 7 bases to trimming and J lost 8 bases, with 14 bases between them. This CDR3 spans 12 amino acids. CDR1 is LNHDA and CDR2 is SQIVND in the germline V gene (reference sequence). CDR3 region: CASTRGGAGYTF. CDR3 in DNA: TGTGCCAGTACAAGGGGAGGGGCCGGCTACACCTTC.

The chain has TRBV27 and TRBJ1-2; tentatively, D is TRBD1 (6 bases). There are 13 residues in the CDR3. Germline V lookup: CDR1 MNHEY, CDR2 SMNVEV (reference sequence). Trimming took off 6 bases at V and 4 bases at J, with 12 bases between the two ends. In nucleotides, the CDR3 is TGTGCCAGCAGCCCTACAGGGTTCTATGGCTACACCTTC. Amino acids: CASSPTGFYGYTF.

In DNA, the CDR3 is TGTGCCAGCAGCCGCGGGACAGCTTCGAACACCATATATTTT. This encodes CASSRGTASNTIYF. V and J are TRBV7-6 and TRBJ1-3, with TRBD1 identical over 7 bases. CDR1 is SGHVS and CDR2 is FNYEAQ in the germline V gene. The CDR3 has 14 amino acids. With V trimmed by 5 bases and J by 7 bases, 8 bases remained unmatched.

This clone came up once. This chain links TRBV4-3 with TRBJ1-2; 10 bases agree with TRBD1. Germline CDR1 and CDR2: LGHNA and YSLEER. The trim removed 1 base at V and 4 bases at J, leaving 3 bases unmatched. This CDR3 is 15 amino acids long. CDR3 region: CASSQGQGASYGYTF. CDR3 nucleotides: TGCGCCAGCAGCCAAGGACAGGGGGCGTCCTATGGCTACACCTTC.

V is TRBV18 and J is TRBJ1-5, with a tentative D call TRBD1 (6 bases). Trimming removed 3 bases from V and 4 bases from J, with 13 bases in between. The germline gives CDR1 KGHSH, CDR2 LQKENI. CDR3 length: 15 residues. The CDR3 loop reads CASSPTLGGNQPQHF. In DNA, the CDR3 is TGTGCCAGCTCACCCACTTTAGGGGGTAATCAGCCCCAGCATTTT.

The CDR3, as DNA: TGTGCCAGTAGTATGCTGACGAACTATGGCTACACCTTC. It specifies CASSMLTNYGYTF. This sequence joins TRBV19 and TRBJ1-2; unclear D gene. Trimming cost V 3 bases and J 2 bases, with 7 bases left between them. CDR1 is LNHDA, CDR2 SQIVND, per germline (reference sequence). This CDR3 contains 13 residues.

The chain couples TRBV5-6 to TRBJ1-5; 7 bases are shared with TRBD1. Germline-derived CDR1 and CDR2 are SGHDT and YYEEEE. The CDR3 extends over 15 amino acids. V trimming: 0 bases; J trimming: 7 bases; junction bases outside the gene matches: 7. The CDR3 loop reads CASSLGQGVRQPQHF. CDR3 sequence (DNA): TGTGCCAGCAGCTTGGGACAGGGTGTCAGGCAGCCCCAGCATTTT.

The gene calls are TRBV15 and TRBJ1-6, with 11 bases matching TRBD1. This CDR3 region has 16 residues. Germline-derived CDR1 and CDR2 are LNHNV and YYDKDF (reference sequence). With 0 bases clipped from V and 9 bases from J, the junction kept 4 bases outside the gene matches. CDR3 amino acids: CATSRDPGQGGSPLHF. DNA of the CDR3: TGTGCCACCAGCAGAGATCCGGGACAGGGGGGTTCACCCCTCCACTTT. The full variable domain, with the rest looked up from reference TRBV15 and TRBJ1-6, is DAMVIQNPRYQVTQFGKPVTLSCSQTLNHNVMYWYQQKSSQAPKLLFHYYDKDFNNEADTPDNFQSRRPNTSFCFLDIRSPGLGDTAMYLCATSRDPGQGGSPLHFGNGTRLTVT.

The chain recombines TRBV6-5 with TRBJ1-1; D not resolved. Germline values: CDR1 MNHEY, CDR2 SVGAGI. The CDR3 runs to 14 residues. The V end lost 0 bases, the J end lost 1 base, and 6 bases lay between the germline ends. DNA of the CDR3: TGTGCCAGCAGTTACTCTGTTGGGAACACTGAAGCTTTCTTT. This encodes CASSYSVGNTEAFF.

The rearrangement links TRBV6-2 or TRBV6-3 to TRBJ2-3; 9 positions match TRBD2. The CDR3 extends over 16 amino acids. Germline V gene sequence: CDR1 MNHEY, CDR2 SVGEGT. V lost 7 bases and J lost 6; bases outside the gene matches: 14. CDR3 sequence: CASTPIVSGGLDTQYF. The CDR3 DNA reads as TGTGCCAGCACCCCCATTGTCAGCGGGGGGCTGGATACGCAGTATTTT.

The rearrangement joins TRBV5-4 to TRBJ2-5, with 8 bases lining up with TRBD1. V was pared by 7 bases and J by 7 bases, with 12 bases of the junction left unmatched. The CDR3 runs to 14 residues. Per germline, CDR1 SGHNT and CDR2 YYREEE (reference sequence). CDR3 protein: CASADGTGLGTQYF. In DNA form, the CDR3 reads TGTGCCAGCGCTGATGGGACAGGCCTCGGGACCCAGTACTTC.

This clone was found once. CDR3 in amino acids: CASSFLTGGIPGELFF. The CDR3, as DNA: TGTGCCAGCAGTTTTTTGACAGGGGGCATCCCCGGGGAGCTGTTTTTT. J is TRBJ2-2 and V is TRBV27; TRBD1 matches 10 bases. With 3 bases clipped from V and 6 bases from J, the junction kept 7 bases outside the gene matches. The CDR3 sequence is 16 residues long. Germline V gives CDR1 MNHEY, CDR2 SMNVEV (reference sequence).

This clone was observed a handful of times. V and J are TRBV20-1 and TRBJ1-1; no clear D gene. CDR1 is DFQATT and CDR2 is SNEGSKA in the germline V gene (reference sequence). The CDR3 runs to 11 residues. The V gene lost 4 bases and the J gene lost 4 bases, with 7 bases spanning the gap. Written as DNA, the CDR3 is TGCAGTGCTAACACCGGCACTGAAGCTTTCTTT. Its translation is CSANTGTEAFF.

The chain carries TRBV19 and TRBJ2-5; D remains unclear. V was trimmed by 0 bases and J by 1 base, leaving 12 bases between them. CDR3 length equals 16 residues. Germline CDR1 LNHDA, CDR2 SQIVND (reference sequence). The CDR3 spells CASSIDVGRIQETQYF. Here the CDR3 DNA reads TGTGCCAGTAGTATAGATGTTGGGCGCATCCAAGAGACCCAGTACTTC.

The rearrangement uses TRBV7-3 and TRBJ2-3; 13 positions match TRBD2. This CDR3 comprises 16 residues. Looked up from germline, CDR1 is SGHTA and CDR2 is FQGTGA. V was pared by 5 bases and J by 6 bases, with 8 bases of the junction left unmatched. The CDR3 is CASSSLLAGGPDTQYF. The CDR3 coding sequence is TGTGCCAGCAGCAGCCTACTAGCGGGGGGGCCGGATACGCAGTATTTT.

The chain joins TRBV29-1 to TRBJ2-5; maybe TRBD2 (6 bases). Germline V gene data show CDR1 as SQVTM and CDR2 as ANQGSEA. V gave up 5 bases and J gave up 5 bases, with 15 bases separating them. The CDR3 extends over 13 amino acids. CDR3: CSVSTGTLETQYF. DNA for the CDR3: TGCAGCGTTTCAACCGGGACTCTGGAGACCCAGTACTTC.

CDR3 in amino acids: CASSNRAADTQYF. Written as DNA, the CDR3 is TGTGCCAGCAGTAACCGAGCTGCAGATACGCAGTATTTT. The chain recombines TRBV6-5 with TRBJ2-3; D gene ambiguous. Germline CDR1 is MNHEY and CDR2 is SVGAGI. V lost 5 bases, J lost 4 bases, and 10 bases lay in between. This CDR3 comprises 13 residues.

This chain connects TRBV14 to TRBJ2-3; no definite D call. This CDR3 contains 13 residues. Trimming stripped 0 bases from V and 6 bases from J, with 7 bases between. Germline V lookup: CDR1 SGHDN, CDR2 FVKESK. CDR3 residues: CASSQESWDTQYF. The CDR3 DNA is TGTGCCAGCAGCCAAGAAAGCTGGGATACGCAGTATTTT.

The rearrangement joins TRBV7-6 to TRBJ2-2, with TRBD1 matching over 7 bases. The CDR3 is 14 residues long. Germline values: CDR1 SGHVS, CDR2 FNYEAQ. J gave up 6 bases and V 3 bases, and 4 bases lay outside the gene matches. The CDR3 protein is CASSFTGVAGELFF. DNA of the CDR3: TGTGCCAGCAGCTTTACAGGGGTCGCCGGGGAGCTGTTTTTT. Using reference TRBV7-6 and TRBJ2-2 for the parts outside the CDR3, the full variable domain is GAGVSQSPRYKVTKRGQDVALRCDPISGHVSLYWYRQALGQGPEFLTYFNYEAQQDKSGLPNDRFSAERPEGSISTLTIQRTEQRDSAMYRCASSFTGVAGELFFGEGSRLTVL.

The chain recombines TRBV5-1 with TRBJ2-1; unclear D gene. Germline V gene lookup returns CDR1 SGHRS and CDR2 YFSETQ. Trimming removed 7 bases at V and 0 bases at J, with 14 bases between. The CDR3 contains 15 residues. The CDR3 here is CASSKVLGSYNEQFF. The CDR3, as DNA: TGCGCCAGCTCCAAAGTACTGGGCTCCTACAATGAGCAGTTCTTC.

Worth noting for this clone: The sample holds other DNA sequences that translate to the same CDR3. The chain uses TRBV9 and TRBJ2-7, with D possibly TRBD1 on 6 matching bases. Looked up from germline, CDR1 is SGDLS and CDR2 is YYNGEE. The CDR3 extends over 13 amino acids. V lost 2 bases and J lost 0, with 6 bases in between. The DNA of the CDR3 is TGTGCCAGCAGCGTGGACAGCTCCTACGAGCAGTACTTC. Amino acids: CASSVDSSYEQYF.

The rearrangement uses TRBV3-1 (or the pseudogene TRBV3-2) and TRBJ1-4; D call uncertain. Germline V lookup: CDR1 LGHDT, CDR2 YNNKEL (reference sequence). This CDR3 is 15 amino acids long. The V gene lost 1 base and the J gene lost 7 bases, with 13 bases spanning the gap. The CDR3 protein is CASSQGEGMGEKLFF. DNA of the CDR3: TGTGCCAGCAGCCAAGGGGAGGGAATGGGTGAAAAACTGTTTTTT.